This T cell receptor (beta chain) is drawn from a study of PD-L1 blockade in urothelial cancer. For the study at large: Blood was analyzed 3 weeks (second dose) and 6 weeks after treatment start.

For this clone: What it recognizes is unknown.

V lost 1 base, J lost 5 bases, and 8 bases stayed unmatched. CDR1 and CDR2 (germline): SQVTM, ANQGSEA. This CDR3 is built from 16 residues. Study-wide points: Prediction of better survival came from below-median pretreatment blood TCR clonality.

Using immunoSEQ multiplex PCR, the repertoire was profiled, and TCRdb retains in-frame clones only, with some absent. This sample has about 95,000 clones, with roughly 84% found just once. Described time point: pretreatment peripheral blood. This TCR came from a man aged 55 to 70 with urothelial cancer. This specimen consisted of PBMCs, obtained around atezolizumab (anti-PD-L1) treatment. The V and J genes are TRBV29-1 and TRBJ2-1, with 10 positions matching TRBD2. This chain's CDR3 is CSVEVPTSGADNEQFF. CDR3 DNA: TGCAGCGTTGAAGTCCCAACTAGCGGGGCGGACAATGAGCAGTTCTTC.